This is a list of T cell receptor beta chains from one sample in a study of control samples from healthy donors and cancer patients. The table came from immunoSEQ multiplex PCR; TCRdb's copy has only in-frame clones and leaves some out. The sample contains approximately 130,000 clones, approximately 87% of which appear only once. Sequences were obtained from blood. The receptors shown here come from a young man in good health. Both conserved end residues are trimmed from each CDR3. Fields, in order: V gene, D gene, J gene, CDR3 protein. The D gene is left open where the match is weak.

V: TRBV6-1; D: TRBD2; J: TRBJ2-1; CDR3: ASSEPTSGPTYNEQF
V: TRBV29-1; D: NA; J: TRBJ2-5; CDR3: SVGAREETQY
V: TRBV2; D: NA; J: TRBJ1-2; CDR3: ASSVGTSGNYGYT
V: TRBV12-3/TRBV12-4; D: NA; J: TRBJ2-1; CDR3: ASSSAPGEQF
V: TRBV3-1/TRBV3-2; D: NA; J: TRBJ1-1; CDR3: ASSQLDIRDIAF
V: TRBV6-1; D: NA; J: TRBJ1-5; CDR3: ASSGQASKRYSNQPQH
V: TRBV3-1/TRBV3-2; D: NA; J: TRBJ1-4; CDR3: ASSQARAQGEKLF
V: TRBV7-2; D: NA; J: TRBJ2-7; CDR3: ASSSSQGLIVEQY
V: TRBV6-5; D: NA; J: TRBJ1-1; CDR3: ASSYSGGGLNTEAF
V: TRBV29-1; D: NA; J: TRBJ1-1; CDR3: SVAYYEGEAF
V: TRBV3-1/TRBV3-2; D: NA; J: TRBJ2-4; CDR3: ASSQPGYKNIQY
V: TRBV27; D: TRBD1; J: TRBJ2-2; CDR3: ASSPGTAAPGELF
V: TRBV10-2; D: NA; J: TRBJ1-1; CDR3: ASSDIGTTEAF
V: TRBV18; D: TRBD1; J: TRBJ2-1; CDR3: ASSPSRDSLF
V: TRBV5-4; D: NA; J: TRBJ1-1; CDR3: ASSPNLQPEAF
V: TRBV19; D: TRBD1; J: TRBJ1-5; CDR3: ASSPGQGSNQPQH
V: TRBV12-3/TRBV12-4; D: TRBD1; J: TRBJ1-1; CDR3: ASSFNRGTEAF
V: TRBV10-2; D: NA; J: TRBJ1-3; CDR3: ASSESLTESSGNTIY
V: TRBV29-1; D: NA; J: TRBJ1-1; CDR3: SVVRGGFGTEAF
V: TRBV3-1/TRBV3-2; D: NA; J: TRBJ1-3; CDR3: ASSQAPTSGNTIY
V: TRBV3-1/TRBV3-2; D: NA; J: TRBJ2-2; CDR3: ASSQLGRGMRNTGELF
V: TRBV3-1/TRBV3-2; D: TRBD1; J: TRBJ1-2; CDR3: ASRNLDRTKGGYT
V: TRBV5-8; D: NA; J: TRBJ2-5; CDR3: ASSYRKAQY
V: TRBV5-6; D: NA; J: TRBJ1-1; CDR3: ASSPQWDTEAF
V: TRBV10-1; D: NA; J: TRBJ1-5; CDR3: ASSLDSGQPQH
V: TRBV6-1; D: TRBD1; J: TRBJ2-5; CDR3: ASSARQGMWIQETQY
V: TRBV5-1; D: NA; J: TRBJ2-2; CDR3: ASSSPSRAETGELF
V: TRBV27; D: NA; J: TRBJ2-6; CDR3: ASTPRGPGANVLT
V: TRBV7-8; D: TRBD1; J: TRBJ1-2; CDR3: ASSPGQGAHYGYT
V: TRBV14; D: NA; J: TRBJ1-1; CDR3: ASSSLRVGTEAF
V: TRBV28; D: NA; J: TRBJ1-5; CDR3: ASSPLGSVFNQPQH
V: TRBV18; D: NA; J: TRBJ1-2; CDR3: ASSPGQGLDGYT
V: TRBV9; D: NA; J: TRBJ1-2; CDR3: ASSQGRQLNYGYT
V: TRBV5-8; D: NA; J: TRBJ1-1; CDR3: ASSLSSEAF
V: TRBV9; D: NA; J: TRBJ1-4; CDR3: ASSPEATNEKLF
V: TRBV5-1; D: TRBD1; J: TRBJ2-5; CDR3: ASSIGTGVQETQY
V: TRBV6-2/TRBV6-3; D: NA; J: TRBJ2-2; CDR3: ASSRGLPWNTGELF
V: TRBV18; D: NA; J: TRBJ1-6; CDR3: ASSPRAGKLNSPLH
V: TRBV10-1; D: NA; J: TRBJ2-7; CDR3: ASSESGNYEQY